This note documents a single TCR beta chain sequence. An input of about 0.45 to 1 ug of RNA was subjected to reverse transcription using random hexamers. The immunoSEQ assay covered 54 Vbeta and 13 Jbeta segments for CDR3. MiXCR, applied by TCRdb to the immunoSEQ multiplex PCR reads, yields one record per CDR3 protein. The sample has over 350,000 distinct CDR3 sequences, more than 80% seen once. The CDR3 loop spans 15 amino acids. J lost 5 bases, V lost 0 bases, and 4 bases had no gene match. Germline V gene data show CDR1 as MNHEY and CDR2 as SMNVEV (reference sequence). The data were obtained in a study of CD8 T cells in Susac syndrome.

The chain employs TRBV27 and TRBJ1-5, with 7 bases identical to TRBD1. Sequencing was performed on CD8+ T cells from PBMCs. The sequence was collected from a human donor with multiple sclerosis. CDR3 region: CASSLSRGGHQPQHF. The CDR3 nucleotides are TGTGCCAGCAGTTTATCGAGAGGGGGCCATCAGCCCCAGCATTTT.